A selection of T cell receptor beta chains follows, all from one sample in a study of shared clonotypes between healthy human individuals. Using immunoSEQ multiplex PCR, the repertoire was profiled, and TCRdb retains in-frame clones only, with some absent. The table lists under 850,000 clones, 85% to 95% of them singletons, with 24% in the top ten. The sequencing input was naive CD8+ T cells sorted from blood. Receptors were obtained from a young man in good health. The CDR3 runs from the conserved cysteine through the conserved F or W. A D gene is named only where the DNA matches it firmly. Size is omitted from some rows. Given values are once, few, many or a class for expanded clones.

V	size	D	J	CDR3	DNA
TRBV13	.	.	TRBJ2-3	CASSSRNRGTDTQYF	TGTGCCAGCAGCTCCCGGAACCGGGGCACAGATACGCAGTATTTT
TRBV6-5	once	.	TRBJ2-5	CASSLITGYETQYF	TGTGCCAGCAGTTTAATCACAGGGTACGAGACCCAGTACTTC
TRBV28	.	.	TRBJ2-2	CASSFRGSGELFF	TGTGCCAGCAGTTTTCGGGGATCCGGGGAGCTGTTTTTT
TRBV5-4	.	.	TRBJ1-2	CASSLAGREGDYYGYTF	TGTGCCAGCAGCTTGGCCGGTCGGGAAGGGGATTACTATGGCTACACCTTC
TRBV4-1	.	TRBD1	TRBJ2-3	CASSQQPGQGITDTQYF	TGCGCCAGCAGCCAACAACCGGGACAGGGTATCACAGATACGCAGTATTTT
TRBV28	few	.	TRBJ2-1	CASSSVAYNEQFF	TGTGCCAGCAGTTCCGTGGCATACAATGAGCAGTTCTTC
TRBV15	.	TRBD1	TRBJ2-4	CATSRPLIGQGWDIQYF	TGTGCCACCAGCAGACCGCTTATAGGACAGGGGTGGGACATTCAGTACTTC
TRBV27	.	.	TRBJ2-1	CASSLSKGLENNEQFF	TGTGCCAGCAGTTTATCGAAGGGGCTAGAGAACAATGAGCAGTTCTTC
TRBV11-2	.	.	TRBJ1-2	CASSLEVGVYGYTF	TGTGCCAGCAGCTTAGAAGTAGGGGTATATGGCTACACCTTC
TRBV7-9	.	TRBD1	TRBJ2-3	CASSPPGQGVDTQYF	TGTGCCAGCAGCCCGCCGGGACAGGGGGTGGATACGCAGTATTTT
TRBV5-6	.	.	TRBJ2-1	CASSLRQSYNEQFF	TGTGCCAGCAGCTTGCGACAGAGCTACAATGAGCAGTTCTTC
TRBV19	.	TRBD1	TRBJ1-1	CASSTGTGGTEAFF	TGTGCCAGTAGTACCGGGACAGGGGGCACTGAAGCTTTCTTT
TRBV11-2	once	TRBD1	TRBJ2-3	CASSAPQGAFDTQYF	TGTGCCAGCAGCGCGCCCCAGGGGGCTTTTGATACGCAGTATTTT
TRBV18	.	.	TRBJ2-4	CASSPPGPKNIQYF	TGTGCCAGCTCACCCCCGGGCCCTAAAAACATTCAGTACTTC
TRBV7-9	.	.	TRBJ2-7	CASSLESWGTYEQYF	TGTGCCAGCAGCTTAGAGAGCTGGGGAACCTACGAGCAGTACTTC
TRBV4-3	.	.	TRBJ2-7	CASSQDWGRGGGDEQYF	TGCGCCAGCAGCCAAGATTGGGGCAGGGGTGGTGGCGACGAGCAGTACTTC
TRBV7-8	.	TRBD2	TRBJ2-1	CASRLLAGGLNEQFF	TGTGCCAGCAGGCTACTAGCGGGAGGTCTCAATGAGCAGTTCTTC
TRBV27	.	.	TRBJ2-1	CASTWGGGMFNEQFF	TGTGCCAGCACTTGGGGTGGCGGGATGTTCAATGAGCAGTTCTTC
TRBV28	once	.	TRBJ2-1	CASSGRFGSNNEQFF	TGTGCCAGCAGTGGGCGCTTTGGCTCCAACAATGAGCAGTTCTTC
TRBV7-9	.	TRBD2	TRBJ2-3	CASSPGTTGTDTQYF	TGTGCCAGCAGCCCCGGGACTACAGGCACAGATACGCAGTATTTT
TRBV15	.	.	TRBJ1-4	CATSTSGNTNEKLFF	TGTGCCACCAGCACCAGCGGAAATACTAATGAAAAACTGTTTTTT
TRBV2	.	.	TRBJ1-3	CASRGGLNSGNTIYF	TGTGCCAGCAGGGGGGGGCTGAACTCTGGAAACACCATATATTTT